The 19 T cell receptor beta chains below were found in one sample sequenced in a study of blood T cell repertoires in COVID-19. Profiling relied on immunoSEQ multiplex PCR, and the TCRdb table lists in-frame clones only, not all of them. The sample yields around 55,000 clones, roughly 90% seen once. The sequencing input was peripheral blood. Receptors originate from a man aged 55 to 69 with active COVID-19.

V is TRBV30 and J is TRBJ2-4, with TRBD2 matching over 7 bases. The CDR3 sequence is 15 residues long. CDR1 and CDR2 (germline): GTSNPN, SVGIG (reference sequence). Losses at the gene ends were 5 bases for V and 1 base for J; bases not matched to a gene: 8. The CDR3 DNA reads TGTGCCTGGGACTCTGGGGGAGGGGCCAAAAACATTCAGTACTTC. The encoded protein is CAWDSGGGAKNIQYF. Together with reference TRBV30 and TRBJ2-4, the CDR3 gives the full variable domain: SQTIHQWPATLVQPVGSPLSLECTVEGTSNPNLYWYRQAAGRGLQLLFYSVGIGQISSEVPQNLSASRPQDRQFILSSKKLLLSDSGFYLCAWDSGGGAKNIQYFGAGTRLSVL.

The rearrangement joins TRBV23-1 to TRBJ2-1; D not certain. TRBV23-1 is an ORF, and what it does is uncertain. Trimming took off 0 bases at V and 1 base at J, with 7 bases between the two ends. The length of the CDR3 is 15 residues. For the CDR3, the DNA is TGCGCCAGCAGTCAATCGGTCCGGTCCTACAATGAGCAGTTCTTC. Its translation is CASSQSVRSYNEQFF.

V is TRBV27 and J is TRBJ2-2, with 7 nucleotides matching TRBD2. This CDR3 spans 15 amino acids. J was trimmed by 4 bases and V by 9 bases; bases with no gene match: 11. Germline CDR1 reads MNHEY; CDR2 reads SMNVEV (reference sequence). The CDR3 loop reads CARTLGRASTGELFF. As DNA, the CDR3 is TGTGCCAGGACATTAGGGAGGGCGAGCACCGGGGAGCTGTTTTTT.

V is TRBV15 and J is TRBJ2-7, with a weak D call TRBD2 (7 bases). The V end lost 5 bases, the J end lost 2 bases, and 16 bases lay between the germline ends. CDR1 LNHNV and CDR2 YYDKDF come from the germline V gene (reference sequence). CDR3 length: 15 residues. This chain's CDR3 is CATSARLAGAYEQYF. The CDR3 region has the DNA TGTGCCACCAGCGCACGACTAGCAGGGGCCTACGAGCAGTACTTC.

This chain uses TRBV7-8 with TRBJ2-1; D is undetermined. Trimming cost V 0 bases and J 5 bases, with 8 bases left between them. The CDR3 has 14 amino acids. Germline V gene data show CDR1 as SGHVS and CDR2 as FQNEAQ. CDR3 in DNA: TGTGCCAGCAGCTTAGCACCGGCGGACAATGAGCAGTTCTTC. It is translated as CASSLAPADNEQFF.

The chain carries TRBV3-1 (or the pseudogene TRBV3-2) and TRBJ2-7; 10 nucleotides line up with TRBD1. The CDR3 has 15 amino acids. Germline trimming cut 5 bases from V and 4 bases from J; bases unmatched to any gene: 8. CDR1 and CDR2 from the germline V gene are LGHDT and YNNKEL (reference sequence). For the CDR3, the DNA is TGTGCCAGCAGCGAACCGGGGACAGGGGCGTACGAGCAGTACTTC. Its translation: CASSEPGTGAYEQYF.

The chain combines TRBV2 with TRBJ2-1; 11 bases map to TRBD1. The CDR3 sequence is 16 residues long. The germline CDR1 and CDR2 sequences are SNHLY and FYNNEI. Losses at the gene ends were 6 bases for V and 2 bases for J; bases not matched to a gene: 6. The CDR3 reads CASSYGQGATYNEQFF. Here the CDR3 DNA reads TGTGCCAGCAGCTACGGACAGGGGGCAACCTACAATGAGCAGTTCTTC.

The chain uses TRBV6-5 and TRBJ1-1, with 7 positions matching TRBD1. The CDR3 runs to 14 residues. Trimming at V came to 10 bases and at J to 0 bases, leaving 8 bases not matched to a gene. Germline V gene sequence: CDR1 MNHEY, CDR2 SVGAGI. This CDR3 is CAISQDRMNTEAFF. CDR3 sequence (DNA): TGTGCCATTAGCCAGGACAGGATGAACACTGAAGCTTTCTTT.

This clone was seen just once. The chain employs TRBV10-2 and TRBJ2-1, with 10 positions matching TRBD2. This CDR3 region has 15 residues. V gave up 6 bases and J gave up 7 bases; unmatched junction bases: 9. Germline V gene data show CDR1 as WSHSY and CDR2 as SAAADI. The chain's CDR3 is CASRTLAGAGNEQFF. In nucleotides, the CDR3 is TGCGCCAGCAGGACCCTAGCGGGAGCGGGTAATGAGCAGTTCTTC.

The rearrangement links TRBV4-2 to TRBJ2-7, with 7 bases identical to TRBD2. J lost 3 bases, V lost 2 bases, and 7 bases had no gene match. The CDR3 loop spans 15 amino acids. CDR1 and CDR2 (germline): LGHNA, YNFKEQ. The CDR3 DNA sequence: TGTGCCAGCAGCCAAAGACTAGCAGATAACTACGAGCAGTACTTC. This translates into CASSQRLADNYEQYF.

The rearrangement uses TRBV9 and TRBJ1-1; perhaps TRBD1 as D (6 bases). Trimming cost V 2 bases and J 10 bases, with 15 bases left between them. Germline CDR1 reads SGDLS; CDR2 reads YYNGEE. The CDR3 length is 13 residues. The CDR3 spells CASSVDRFLPAFF. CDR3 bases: TGTGCCAGCAGCGTGGACAGATTTCTCCCAGCTTTCTTT.

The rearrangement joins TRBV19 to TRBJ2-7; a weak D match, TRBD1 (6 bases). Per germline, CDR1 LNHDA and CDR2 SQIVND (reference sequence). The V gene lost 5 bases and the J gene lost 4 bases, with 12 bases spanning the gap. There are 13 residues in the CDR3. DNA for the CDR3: TGTGCCAGTAGTGCAGGGGTGGGATACGAGCAGTACTTC. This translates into CASSAGVGYEQYF.

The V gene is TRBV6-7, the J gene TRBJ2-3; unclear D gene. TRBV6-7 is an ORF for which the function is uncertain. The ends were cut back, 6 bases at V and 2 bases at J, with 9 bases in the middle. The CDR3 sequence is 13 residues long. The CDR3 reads CASSRADTDTQYF. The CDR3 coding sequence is TGTGCCAGCAGCCGCGCGGACACAGATACGCAGTATTTT.

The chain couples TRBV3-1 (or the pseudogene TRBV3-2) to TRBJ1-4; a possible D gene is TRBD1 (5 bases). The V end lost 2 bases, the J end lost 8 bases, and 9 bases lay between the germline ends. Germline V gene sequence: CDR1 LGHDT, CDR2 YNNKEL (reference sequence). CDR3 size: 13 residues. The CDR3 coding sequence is TGTGCCAGCAGCCAACAGGGTGGGGAAAAACTGTTTTTT. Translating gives CASSQQGGEKLFF.

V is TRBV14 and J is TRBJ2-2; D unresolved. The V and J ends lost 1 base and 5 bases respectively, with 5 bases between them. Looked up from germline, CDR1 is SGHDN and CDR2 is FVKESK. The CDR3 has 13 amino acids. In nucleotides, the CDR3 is TGTGCCAGCAGCCAAGTTGCGACCGGGGAGCTGTTTTTT. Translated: CASSQVATGELFF.

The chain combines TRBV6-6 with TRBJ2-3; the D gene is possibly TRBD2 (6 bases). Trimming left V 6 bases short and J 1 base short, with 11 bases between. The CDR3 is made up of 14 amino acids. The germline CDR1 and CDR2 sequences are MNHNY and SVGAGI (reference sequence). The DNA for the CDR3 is TGTGCCAGCAGACAACCGGGAGGCACAGATACGCAGTATTTT. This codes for CASRQPGGTDTQYF.

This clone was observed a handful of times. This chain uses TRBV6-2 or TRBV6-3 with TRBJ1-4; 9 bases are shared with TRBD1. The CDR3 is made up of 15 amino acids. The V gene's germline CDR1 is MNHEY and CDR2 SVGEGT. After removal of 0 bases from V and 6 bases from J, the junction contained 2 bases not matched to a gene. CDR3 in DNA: TGTGCCAGCAGTTACTCGACAGGGGGTTATGAAAAACTGTTTTTT. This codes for CASSYSTGGYEKLFF.

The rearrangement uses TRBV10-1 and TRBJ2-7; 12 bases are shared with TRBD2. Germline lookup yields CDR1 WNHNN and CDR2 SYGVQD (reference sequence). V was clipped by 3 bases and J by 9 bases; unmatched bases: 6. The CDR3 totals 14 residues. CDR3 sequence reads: CASSDSLAGGRQYF. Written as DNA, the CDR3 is TGCGCCAGCAGTGACTCGCTAGCGGGAGGGCGGCAGTACTTC.

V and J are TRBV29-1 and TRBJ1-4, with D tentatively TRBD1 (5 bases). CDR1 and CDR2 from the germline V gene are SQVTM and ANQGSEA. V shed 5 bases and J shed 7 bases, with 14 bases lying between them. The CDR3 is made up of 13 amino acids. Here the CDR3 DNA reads TGCAGCGTTCTGGGGCGTATTGGTGAAAAACTGTTTTTT. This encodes CSVLGRIGEKLFF. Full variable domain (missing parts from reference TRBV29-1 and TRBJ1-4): SAVISQKPSRDICQRGTSLTIQCQVDSQVTMMFWYRQQPGQSLTLIATANQGSEATYESGFVIDKFPISRPNLTFSTLTVSNMSPEDSSIYLCSVLGRIGEKLFFGSGTQLSVL.